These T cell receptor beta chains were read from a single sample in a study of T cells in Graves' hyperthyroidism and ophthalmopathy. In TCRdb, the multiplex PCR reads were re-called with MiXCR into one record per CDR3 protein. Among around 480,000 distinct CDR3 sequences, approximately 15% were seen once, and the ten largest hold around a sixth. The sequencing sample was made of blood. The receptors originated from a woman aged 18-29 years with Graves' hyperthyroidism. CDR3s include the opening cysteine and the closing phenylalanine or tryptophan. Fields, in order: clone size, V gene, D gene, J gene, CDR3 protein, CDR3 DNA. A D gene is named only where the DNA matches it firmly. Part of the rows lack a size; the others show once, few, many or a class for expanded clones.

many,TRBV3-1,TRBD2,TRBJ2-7,CASSQVTSGSSYEQYF,TGTGCCAGCAGCCAAGTAACTAGCGGGAGCTCCTACGAGCAGTACTTC
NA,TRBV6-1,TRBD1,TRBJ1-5,CASSPGTARYSNQPQHF,TGTGCCAGCAGCCCAGGGACAGCCCGTTATAGCAATCAGCCCCAGCATTTT
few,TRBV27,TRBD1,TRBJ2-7,CASGFLTGDEQYF,TGTGCCAGCGGTTTTTTGACAGGGGACGAGCAGTACTTC
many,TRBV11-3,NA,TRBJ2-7,CASSSSRGPFTYEQYF,TGTGCCAGCAGCTCATCTCGGGGTCCCTTTACCTACGAGCAGTACTTC
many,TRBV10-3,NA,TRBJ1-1,CAISEPRGRMNTEAFF,TGTGCCATCAGTGAGCCTAGGGGGAGGATGAACACTGAAGCTTTCTTT
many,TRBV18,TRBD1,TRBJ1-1,CASSQGQTNTEAFF,TGTGCCAGCTCGCAGGGACAGACCAACACTGAAGCTTTCTTT
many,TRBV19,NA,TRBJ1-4,CASSLSTGTHEKLFF,TGTGCCAGTAGCCTCTCGACAGGCACCCATGAAAAACTGTTTTTT
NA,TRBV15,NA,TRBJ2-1,CATSRDKRRPDEQFF,TGTGCCACCAGCAGAGATAAAAGACGACCCGATGAGCAGTTCTTC
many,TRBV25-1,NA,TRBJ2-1,CASSGPIHNEQFF,TGTGCCAGCAGTGGCCCCATCCATAATGAGCAGTTCTTC
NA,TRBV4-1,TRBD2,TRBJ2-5,CASSPTSGRLQETQYF,TGCGCCAGCAGCCCCACTAGCGGGAGGTTACAAGAGACCCAGTACTTC
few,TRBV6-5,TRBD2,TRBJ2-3,CASSYSRGGDLDTQYF,TGTGCCAGCAGTTACTCGAGGGGAGGGGATCTAGATACGCAGTATTTT
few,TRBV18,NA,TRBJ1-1,CASSPLGADTEAFF,TGTGCCAGCTCACCACTCGGGGCAGACACTGAAGCTTTCTTT
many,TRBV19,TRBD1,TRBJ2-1,CASSPNTGDFGNEQFF,TGTGCCAGTAGTCCCAACACAGGGGATTTTGGCAATGAGCAGTTCTTC
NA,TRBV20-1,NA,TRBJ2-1,CSAEIGGPSEQFF,TGCAGTGCCGAGATAGGAGGGCCAAGTGAGCAGTTCTTC
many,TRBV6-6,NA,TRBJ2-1,CASSYSGPNEQFF,TGTGCCAGCAGTTACTCGGGGCCCAATGAGCAGTTCTTC
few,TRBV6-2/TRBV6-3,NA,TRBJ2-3,CASSGFWGDTQYF,TGTGCCAGCAGCGGTTTCTGGGGGGATACGCAGTATTTT
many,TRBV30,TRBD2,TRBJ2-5,CAWSGSGRGETQYF,TGTGCCTGGAGTGGTAGCGGGAGGGGGGAGACCCAGTACTTC
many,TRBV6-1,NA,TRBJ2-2,CASSVGNKLGELFF,TGTGCCAGCAGTGTAGGGAACAAGCTCGGGGAGCTGTTTTTT
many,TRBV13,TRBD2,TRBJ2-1,CASSPRTSGRDYNEQFF,TGTGCCAGCAGCCCCCGGACTAGCGGGAGGGATTACAATGAGCAGTTCTTC
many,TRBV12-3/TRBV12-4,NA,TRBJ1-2,CASREPGVNGYTF,TGTGCCAGCAGGGAGCCCGGGGTAAATGGCTACACCTTC
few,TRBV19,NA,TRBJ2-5,CASSPLGGETQYF,TGTGCCAGTAGCCCTTTAGGGGGAGAGACCCAGTACTTC
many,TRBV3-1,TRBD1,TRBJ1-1,CASSEMGTGGEAFF,TGTGCCAGCAGCGAGATGGGGACAGGTGGTGAAGCTTTCTTT
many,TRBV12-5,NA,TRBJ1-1,CASGLGPTEAFF,TGTGCTAGTGGTTTGGGACCCACTGAAGCTTTCTTT
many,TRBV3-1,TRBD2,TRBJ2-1,CASRKGLAGGSEQFF,TGTGCCAGCAGGAAGGGACTAGCGGGAGGAAGTGAGCAGTTCTTC
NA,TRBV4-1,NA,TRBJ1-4,CASSQAWSGRYEKLFF,TGCGCCAGCAGCCAAGCGTGGTCAGGGCGTTACGAAAAACTGTTTTTT
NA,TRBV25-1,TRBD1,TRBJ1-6,CASEGGTDRSSYNSPLHF,TGTGCCTCCGAGGGGGGGACAGACAGGAGCTCCTATAATTCACCCCTCCACTTT
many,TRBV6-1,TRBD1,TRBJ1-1,CASSAYRDRVGTEAFF,TGTGCCAGCAGTGCCTACCGGGACAGGGTCGGGACTGAAGCTTTCTTT
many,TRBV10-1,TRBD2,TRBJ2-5,CASSEAGLAGDRETQYF,TGCGCCAGCAGTGAGGCGGGACTAGCGGGAGATAGAGAGACCCAGTACTTC
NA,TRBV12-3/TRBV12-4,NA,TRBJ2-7,CASSFSTRGTSEQYF,TGTGCCAGCAGTTTCAGTACTAGGGGGACGAGCGAGCAGTACTTC
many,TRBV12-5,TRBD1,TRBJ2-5,CASGRGTDQETQYF,TGTGCTAGTGGCCGAGGGACAGACCAAGAGACCCAGTACTTC
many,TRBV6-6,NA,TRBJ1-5,CASSYRGGNQPQHF,TGTGCCAGCAGTTACCGGGGGGGCAATCAGCCCCAGCATTTT
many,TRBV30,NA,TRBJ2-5,CAWRRPLETQYF,TGTGCCTGGAGGCGGCCTTTGGAGACCCAGTACTTC
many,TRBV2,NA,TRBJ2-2,CASRATTLTGELFF,TGTGCCAGCAGAGCTACGACCCTGACCGGGGAGCTGTTTTTT
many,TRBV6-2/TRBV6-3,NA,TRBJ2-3,CASSPLAPSTDTQYF,TGTGCCAGCAGTCCACTAGCCCCAAGCACAGATACGCAGTATTTT
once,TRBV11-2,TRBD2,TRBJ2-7,CASSLASGGFYEQYF,TGTGCCAGCAGCTTAGCTAGCGGGGGGTTCTACGAGCAGTACTTC
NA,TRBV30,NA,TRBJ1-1,CAWTTGKNTEAFF,TGTGCCTGGACCACGGGTAAGAACACTGAAGCTTTCTTT
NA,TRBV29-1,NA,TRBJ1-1,CSVEVGGGAFF,TGCAGCGTTGAGGTGGGGGGGGGGGCTTTCTTT
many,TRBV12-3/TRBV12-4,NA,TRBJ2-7,CASSPGGSSYEQYF,TGTGCCAGCAGTCCGGGGGGCAGCTCCTACGAGCAGTACTTC
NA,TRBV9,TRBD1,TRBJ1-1,CASSFGAGGAENTEAFF,TGTGCCAGCAGCTTTGGGGCAGGGGGCGCGGAGAACACTGAAGCTTTCTTT
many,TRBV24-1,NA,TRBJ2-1,CATSDTRQSSYNEQFF,TGTGCCACCAGTGATACTCGACAGAGCTCCTACAATGAGCAGTTCTTC
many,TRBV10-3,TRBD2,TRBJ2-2,CAISGTSGSTGELFF,TGTGCCATCAGTGGGACTAGCGGGAGCACCGGGGAGCTGTTTTTT
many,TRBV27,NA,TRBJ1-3,CASSLSAGNTIYF,TGTGCCAGCAGTTTATCGGCGGGAAACACCATATATTTT
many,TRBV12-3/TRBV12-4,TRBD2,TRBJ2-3,CASSPLTRLAPMADTQYF,TGTGCCAGCAGTCCACTCACCCGACTAGCCCCCATGGCAGATACGCAGTATTTT
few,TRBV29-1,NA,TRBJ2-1,CSVVGSGRINEQFF,TGCAGCGTTGTCGGTAGCGGCAGGATCAATGAGCAGTTCTTC
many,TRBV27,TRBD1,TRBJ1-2,CASRSKQGATYGYTF,TGTGCCAGCAGGTCTAAACAGGGGGCGACCTATGGCTACACCTTC
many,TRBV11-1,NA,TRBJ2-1,CASSFQTGPPSGSYNEQFF,TGTGCCAGCAGCTTCCAGACAGGCCCCCCGTCGGGGTCCTACAATGAGCAGTTCTTC
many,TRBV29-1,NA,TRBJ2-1,CSAPGPGIREQFF,TGCAGCGCCCCGGGACCTGGAATCCGGGAGCAGTTCTTC
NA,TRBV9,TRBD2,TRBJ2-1,CASSVAVAGGRDNEQFF,TGTGCCAGCAGCGTAGCAGTAGCGGGAGGGAGGGACAATGAGCAGTTCTTC
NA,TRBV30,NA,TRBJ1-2,CAWSLADGYTF,TGTGCCTGGAGTCTGGCGGATGGCTACACCTTC
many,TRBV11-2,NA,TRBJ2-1,CASSLRTDTRDEQFF,TGTGCCAGCAGCTTACGGACCGACACTAGGGATGAGCAGTTCTTC
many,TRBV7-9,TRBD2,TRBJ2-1,CASRGSGGFYNEQFF,TGTGCCAGCAGGGGCAGCGGGGGATTCTACAATGAGCAGTTCTTC
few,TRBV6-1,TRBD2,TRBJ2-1,CASSHFMGTSGRGGSYNEQFF,TGTGCCAGCAGCCACTTTATGGGGACTAGCGGGCGGGGGGGCTCCTACAATGAGCAGTTCTTC
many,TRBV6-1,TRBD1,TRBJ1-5,CASKGQGMSNQPQHF,TGTGCCAGCAAGGGACAGGGTATGAGCAATCAGCCCCAGCATTTT
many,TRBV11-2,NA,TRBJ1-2,CASSLAGNYGYTF,TGTGCCAGCAGCTTAGCAGGGAACTATGGCTACACCTTC
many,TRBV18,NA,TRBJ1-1,CASSPGDKTEAFF,TGTGCCAGCTCACCAGGGGATAAAACTGAAGCTTTCTTT